Below, 18 T cell receptor beta chains from the same sample are listed, as sequenced in a study of T-cell memory formation after mild COVID-19. Each CDR3 protein gets one entry after TCRdb re-called the 5' RACE reads with MiXCR. Of over 300,000 distinct CDR3 sequences listed, 20% are singletons. Sample: PBMCs or a T cell subset sorted from them (not recorded which). Receptors originate from a man younger than 35 who had mild COVID-19 (a few samples of this study predate the infection). Cell type and time point are not known.

This clonotype was recorded a few times. The chain recombines TRBV12-3 or TRBV12-4 with TRBJ2-7, with D perhaps matching TRBD1 or TRBD2 (6 bases each). V lost 3 bases and J 4 bases, leaving 13 bases between the germline ends. This CDR3 spans 14 amino acids. The CDR3 region is CASSLSGAEYEQYF. Here the CDR3 DNA reads TGTGCCAGCAGTTTGTCGGGGGCCGAATACGAGCAGTACTTC.

The chain is built from TRBV7-2 and TRBJ1-3, with TRBD1 as a possible D gene (5 bases). The CDR3 is 16 residues long. Trimming took off 5 bases at V and 2 bases at J, with 16 bases between the two ends. Germline CDR1 is SGHTA and CDR2 is FQGNSA. CDR3 sequence reads: CASSPGTFQTGNTIYF. In DNA, the CDR3 is TGTGCCAGCAGCCCAGGGACTTTTCAAACTGGAAACACCATATATTTT.

This clonotype was counted many times. The chain employs TRBV7-2 and TRBJ2-5; D possibly corresponds to TRBD2 (6 bases). Germline values: CDR1 SGHTA, CDR2 FQGNSA. V was clipped by 3 bases and J by 5 bases, with 10 bases between them. CDR3 length equals 13 residues. CDR3: CASSFTSRETQYF. As DNA, the CDR3 is TGTGCCAGCAGCTTTACTAGCAGGGAGACCCAGTACTTC.

The V call is TRBV18, the J call TRBJ2-7; D perhaps matches TRBD1 (6 bases). CDR3 size: 14 residues. The germline V gene has CDR1 KGHSH and CDR2 LQKENI. The V and J ends lost 0 bases and 5 bases respectively, with 11 bases between them. CDR3: CASSPPNRVHEQYV. Here the CDR3 DNA reads TGTGCCAGCTCACCACCTAACAGGGTCCACGAGCAGTACGTC.

The sample holds many counts of this clonotype. This chain uses TRBV5-5 with TRBJ2-5; TRBD2 matches at 11 bases. J gave up 5 bases and V 1 base, and 4 bases lay outside the gene matches. CDR1 SGHKS and CDR2 YYEKEE come from the germline V gene (reference sequence). The CDR3 totals 15 residues. The CDR3 nucleotides read TGTGCCAGCAGCTTGAATAGCGGGGGGGCCGAGACCCAGTACTTC. Encoded protein: CASSLNSGGAETQYF.

The chain joins TRBV10-3 to TRBJ1-5; D not certain. Germline V gives CDR1 ENHRY, CDR2 SYGVKD. This CDR3 is 12 amino acids long. The V gene lost 2 bases and the J gene lost 9 bases, with 8 bases spanning the gap. CDR3 region: CAISEKASPQHF. In DNA form, the CDR3 reads TGTGCCATCAGTGAGAAGGCGTCGCCCCAGCATTTT.

The chain joins TRBV4-1 to TRBJ1-2; 7 nucleotides match TRBD1. Germline V gene sequence: CDR1 MGHRA, CDR2 YSYEKL. V shed 0 bases, J shed 10 bases, and the junction held 17 bases outside the gene matches. The CDR3 has 17 amino acids. The CDR3 nucleotides are TGCGCCAGCAGCCAAGACAGTCAGGGGACGGGCAGGGGGGACTACACCTTC. Its translation: CASSQDSQGTGRGDYTF.

This chain uses TRBV5-1 with TRBJ2-7, with no clear D. The CDR3 covers 14 residues. Germline lookup yields CDR1 SGHRS and CDR2 YFSETQ. V shed 0 bases and J shed 2 bases, with 9 bases lying between them. CDR3 nucleotides: TGCGCCAGCAGCTTGGCCGACGGAGCCTACGAGCAGTACTTC. Protein sequence: CASSLADGAYEQYF.

This chain links TRBV5-1 with TRBJ2-5, with TRBD2 as a possible D gene (6 bases). V was cut by 4 bases and J by 1 base, with 14 bases left in between. Germline values: CDR1 SGHRS, CDR2 YFSETQ. The CDR3 sequence is 15 residues long. The CDR3 DNA reads as TGCGCCAGCAGCGCGGAGGGGATGGCCCAAGAGACCCAGTACTTC. Encoded protein: CASSAEGMAQETQYF.

The chain links TRBV20-1 to TRBJ2-7; unclear D gene. Looked up from germline, CDR1 is DFQATT and CDR2 is SNEGSKA (reference sequence). The CDR3 has 13 residues. V shed 2 bases and J shed 4 bases, with 12 bases lying between them. CDR3 region: CSARNWEQYEQYF. As DNA, the CDR3 is TGCAGTGCTAGAAACTGGGAACAATACGAGCAGTACTTC.

This clonotype has more than one count but fewer than ten. The V gene is TRBV10-1, the J gene TRBJ1-2; 8 bases agree with TRBD1. This CDR3 has 18 residues. Per the germline V gene, CDR1 is WNHNN and CDR2 is SYGVQD (reference sequence). J was trimmed by 0 bases and V by 7 bases; bases with no gene match: 16. The CDR3 region has the DNA TGCGCCAGCACTATTTCAAGGACAGGGTACCTTGCTAACTATGGCTACACCTTC. As protein: CASTISRTGYLANYGYTF.

The chain recombines TRBV5-1 with TRBJ1-4; 10 nucleotides agree with TRBD1. Germline V gives CDR1 SGHRS, CDR2 YFSETQ. This CDR3 has 17 residues. The junction had 6 bases not matched to a gene; V was cut back by 4 bases and J by 0 bases. CDR3 sequence: CASSLRGQGATNEKLFF. The CDR3 DNA follows: TGCGCCAGCAGCCTAAGAGGACAGGGGGCAACTAATGAAAAACTGTTTTTT.

J is TRBJ2-7 and V is TRBV4-3, with 8 bases matching TRBD1. Germline trimming cut 3 bases from V and 1 base from J; bases unmatched to any gene: 8. The V gene's germline CDR1 is LGHNA and CDR2 YSLEER. CDR3 size: 16 residues. As DNA, the CDR3 is TGCGCCAGCAGCCACGTCCGGGACAGGCCTTCCTACGAGCAGTACTTC. This gives the protein CASSHVRDRPSYEQYF.

The chain joins TRBV6-1 to TRBJ2-7, with 13 bases matching TRBD2. CDR1 is MNHNS and CDR2 is SASEGT in the germline V gene. V was pared by 6 bases and J by 1 base, with 21 bases of the junction left unmatched. CDR3 length: 21 residues. The CDR3 spells CASSGTGVPGLAGPRSYEQYF. The CDR3 DNA is TGTGCCAGCAGCGGAACAGGGGTTCCGGGACTAGCGGGACCCAGATCCTACGAGCAGTACTTC.

The gene calls are TRBV6-2 or TRBV6-3 and TRBJ2-3; 8 nucleotides agree with TRBD1. The J segment lost 10 bases and the V segment lost 10 bases, leaving 16 bases of the junction unmatched. This CDR3 is 14 amino acids long. Germline values: CDR1 MNHEY, CDR2 SVGEGT. CDR3 sequence reads: CATSYPPRTGSQYF. CDR3 nucleotide sequence: TGTGCCACGAGCTACCCCCCCCGGACAGGGTCGCAGTATTTT.

This rearrangement joins TRBV12-3 or TRBV12-4 to TRBJ1-1; 7 positions match TRBD1. The CDR3 has 14 residues. With 6 bases clipped from V and 1 base from J, the junction kept 5 bases outside the gene matches. CDR3 bases: TGTGCCAGCAGACCCCGGGACAGGAACACTGAAGCTTTCTTT. The encoded protein is CASRPRDRNTEAFF.

The J gene is TRBJ2-7, the V gene TRBV5-1; D is possibly TRBD2 (6 bases). V lost 3 bases and J 5 bases, leaving 18 bases between the germline ends. Germline CDR1 is SGHRS and CDR2 is YFSETQ. The CDR3 length is 15 residues. CDR3 sequence: CASSSGGTYEDEQYF. The DNA for the CDR3 is TGCGCCAGCAGCTCCGGAGGGACCTATGAGGACGAGCAGTACTTC.

This clonotype was observed a few times. This rearrangement joins TRBV9 to TRBJ1-1; possibly TRBD1 for D (6 bases). The CDR3 is made up of 15 amino acids. With 4 bases removed from V and 1 base from J, the gap between germline ends came to 14 bases. Germline CDR1 and CDR2: SGDLS and YYNGEE. The CDR3 nucleotides are TGTGCCAGCAGCCCGTGGACAGCCCCGAACACTGAAGCTTTCTTT. Its protein product is CASSPWTAPNTEAFF. The whole variable domain, filled in from reference TRBV9 and TRBJ1-1, reads DSGVTQTPKHLITATGQRVTLRCSPRSGDLSVYWYQQSLDQGLQFLIQYYNGEERAKGNILERFSAQQFPDLHSELNLSSLELGDSALYFCASSPWTAPNTEAFFGQGTRLTVV.